Shown below are 15 T cell receptor beta chains from a single sample sequenced in a study of memory CD8 T cells in hepatitis C reinfection. Noted time point: peak reinfection, 3 to 8 weeks after reinfection detection. The sorted cells went straight to TCR sequencing with no prior in vitro expansion. Measured with immunoSEQ multiplex PCR; TCRdb has only the in-frame clones, and not every one. The sample records 35,000 to 50,000 clones, approximately 88% being singletons. The sample taken for sequencing was naive CD8+ T cells sorted from blood. All receptors come from a man aged 18 to 29 with hepatitis C virus infection.

This rearrangement joins TRBV2 to TRBJ2-2; possibly TRBD1 for D (5 bases). Per germline, CDR1 SNHLY and CDR2 FYNNEI. CDR3 length: 13 residues. Trimming shortened V by 10 bases and J by 3 bases, and 12 bases separated the two germline ends. The CDR3 reads CAISGYDTGELFF. Written as DNA, the CDR3 is TGTGCCATCTCAGGGTACGACACCGGGGAGCTGTTTTTT.

This chain links TRBV7-9 with TRBJ2-5; perhaps TRBD2 as D (6 bases). Germline V lookup: CDR1 SEHNR, CDR2 FQNEAQ (reference sequence). The CDR3 spans 17 residues. Trimming shortened V by 3 bases and J by 2 bases, and 19 bases separated the two germline ends. CDR3 region: CASSFTLGGGTQETQYF. The CDR3 bases are TGTGCCAGCAGCTTCACTTTGGGGGGAGGTACGCAAGAGACCCAGTACTTC.

This clone was picked up one time. The chain is built from TRBV27 and TRBJ2-5, with 8 positions matching TRBD2. CDR1 is MNHEY and CDR2 is SMNVEV in the germline V gene (reference sequence). J was trimmed by 0 bases and V by 4 bases; bases with no gene match: 7. This CDR3 contains 16 residues. This CDR3 is CASSSRWRGDQETQYF. In DNA, the CDR3 is TGTGCCAGCAGTTCTCGTTGGCGGGGGGACCAAGAGACCCAGTACTTC.

This rearrangement joins TRBV15 to TRBJ2-5; 8 bases are shared with TRBD1. The CDR3 loop spans 17 amino acids. Trimming cost V 3 bases and J 2 bases; bases outside gene matches: 11. Germline CDR1 reads LNHNV; CDR2 reads YYDKDF (reference sequence). The CDR3 sequence: CATSSLDLGQVQETQYF. CDR3 bases: TGTGCCACCAGCAGTCTCGATCTGGGACAGGTTCAAGAGACCCAGTACTTC.

The chain couples TRBV19 to TRBJ1-2; D not resolved. Trimming shortened V by 1 base and J by 0 bases, and 12 bases separated the two germline ends. Germline V CDR1 and CDR2: LNHDA, SQIVND (reference sequence). The CDR3 totals 16 residues. The CDR3 is CASSIGSRGANYGYTF. CDR3 coding DNA: TGTGCCAGTAGTATAGGAAGTAGAGGAGCTAACTATGGCTACACCTTC.

The chain uses TRBV5-8 and TRBJ1-4, with D perhaps TRBD1 (6 bases). The CDR3 has 15 residues. Germline CDR1 and CDR2: SGHTS and YDEGEE. V dropped 4 bases and J dropped 0 bases, with 10 bases sitting between them. The CDR3 is CASSVRQATNEKLFF. The DNA of the CDR3 is TGTGCCAGCAGCGTCCGACAGGCAACTAATGAAAAACTGTTTTTT.

The chain recombines TRBV25-1 with TRBJ1-6; TRBD1 aligns across 10 bases. Losses at the gene ends were 10 bases for V and 6 bases for J; bases not matched to a gene: 3. Germline assignment: CDR1 MGHDK and CDR2 SYGVNS. The CDR3 extends over 13 amino acids. The DNA of the CDR3 is TGTGCCACCGGACAGGGGGTTAATTCACCCCTCCACTTT. It encodes CATGQGVNSPLHF.

This clone came up a few times. CDR3 sequence reads: CASSAWGQTNEKLFF. CDR3 in DNA: TGTGCCAGCAGCGCTTGGGGACAGACTAATGAAAAACTGTTTTTT. The chain has TRBV9 and TRBJ1-4, with TRBD1 matching 7 bases. Germline V CDR1 and CDR2: SGDLS, YYNGEE. The CDR3 runs to 15 residues. With 3 bases clipped from V and 2 bases from J, the junction kept 4 bases outside the gene matches.

This clone was seen a handful of times. The chain couples TRBV2 to TRBJ2-2, with D uncertain. This CDR3 comprises 15 residues. Deletions cut 1 base from V and 6 bases from J, with 12 bases between. Looked up from germline, CDR1 is SNHLY and CDR2 is FYNNEI. The CDR3 loop reads CASSEGAKAPGELFF. For the CDR3, the DNA is TGTGCCAGCAGTGAAGGAGCCAAAGCACCCGGGGAGCTGTTTTTT.

The V gene is TRBV5-1, the J gene TRBJ2-1; the D gene is possibly TRBD1 (5 bases). Germline assignment: CDR1 SGHRS and CDR2 YFSETQ. Trimming pared 3 bases from V and 8 bases from J, leaving 15 bases between. This CDR3 is 14 amino acids long. CDR3 sequence reads: CASSSFPGRDEQFF. DNA for the CDR3: TGCGCCAGCAGCTCGTTTCCAGGGCGCGATGAGCAGTTCTTC. The full variable domain, in which reference TRBV5-1 and TRBJ2-1 provide the parts outside the CDR3, is KAGVTQTPRYLIKTRGQQVTLSCSPISGHRSVSWYQQTPGQGLQFLFEYFSETQRNKGNFPGRFSGRQFSNSRSEMNVSTLELGDSALYLCASSSFPGRDEQFFGPGTRLTVL.

V and J are TRBV5-1 and TRBJ2-7; 12 bases line up with TRBD2. The CDR3 contains 14 residues. The J segment lost 5 bases and the V segment lost 4 bases, leaving 4 bases of the junction unmatched. The germline gives CDR1 SGHRS, CDR2 YFSETQ. The CDR3 coding sequence is TGCGCCAGCAGCAGGACTAGCGGGATCGACGAGCAGTACTTC. It codes for CASSRTSGIDEQYF.

In this sample, this clone turned up a few times. The chain carries TRBV7-6 and TRBJ1-1; D might be TRBD1 (5 bases). This CDR3 region has 14 residues. V lost 2 bases and J 4 bases, leaving 11 bases between the germline ends. In germline, CDR1 is SGHVS, CDR2 FNYEAQ. The DNA for the CDR3 is TGTGCCAGCAGCTTATTAGGGGAAAGCACTGAAGCTTTCTTT. Its translation: CASSLLGESTEAFF.

The chain couples TRBV5-1 to TRBJ2-3; 9 positions match TRBD2. CDR3 length: 15 amino acids. The V and J ends lost 4 bases and 2 bases, in that order; junction bases with no gene match: 5. Germline V gene sequence: CDR1 SGHRS, CDR2 YFSETQ. CDR3 bases: TGCGCCAGCAGCGAGCGGGGGGTCCCCACAGATACGCAGTATTTT. This codes for CASSERGVPTDTQYF.

The CDR3 loop reads CASNRRAGNYGYTF. The CDR3 DNA is TGTGCCAGCAACCGAAGGGCAGGGAACTATGGCTACACCTTC. The chain employs TRBV6-5 and TRBJ1-2, with D tentatively TRBD1 (5 bases). The CDR3 sequence is 14 residues long. V was cut by 7 bases and J by 2 bases, with 14 bases left in between. Germline loops: CDR1 MNHEY, CDR2 SVGAGI.

The gene calls are TRBV6-5 and TRBJ2-3; a possible D gene is TRBD1 (6 bases). V lost 2 bases to trimming and J lost 0 bases, with 9 bases between them. The CDR3 loop spans 15 amino acids. CDR1 is MNHEY and CDR2 is SVGAGI in the germline V gene. CDR3 region: CASSYGQISTDTQYF. Written as DNA, the CDR3 is TGTGCCAGCAGTTACGGACAGATTAGCACAGATACGCAGTATTTT.